This passage covers 10 T cell receptor beta chains from one sample sequenced in a study of blood T cells in healthy people across ages. Alongside a J-beta primer mix, a sample-barcoded 5' primer served in a second PCR lasting about 7 to 12 cycles. TCRdb reprocessed the 5' RACE reads via MiXCR and lists one record per CDR3 protein. The sample records around 1.5 million distinct CDR3 sequences, almost 35% being singletons. Sequencing was carried out using blood. These receptors were collected from a woman aged 25 to 45 in good health.

This clonotype was detected many times. The chain employs TRBV29-1 and TRBJ2-7, with 8 bases fitting TRBD1. Germline V gene data show CDR1 as SQVTM and CDR2 as ANQGSEA. The CDR3 spans 14 residues. The J segment lost 6 bases and the V segment lost 6 bases, leaving 13 bases of the junction unmatched. The CDR3 DNA reads TGCAGCGTGGCCGACAGGGGCCCAGCCAGCGAGCAGTACTTC. This codes for CSVADRGPASEQYF.

This clonotype was recorded only once. The rearrangement uses TRBV20-1 and TRBJ2-1; 12 nucleotides agree with TRBD1. Germline V CDR1 and CDR2: DFQATT, SNEGSKA (reference sequence). J was trimmed by 8 bases and V by 6 bases; bases with no gene match: 14. The length of the CDR3 is 16 residues. CDR3 in amino acids: CSALNRDRGRYDEQFF. CDR3 bases: TGCAGTGCCTTGAACCGGGACAGGGGGCGTTACGATGAGCAGTTCTTC.

This clonotype was seen ten or more times. The chain links TRBV29-1 to TRBJ2-7, with D maybe TRBD1 (5 bases). CDR3 length: 14 amino acids. The V end lost 6 bases, the J end lost 7 bases, and 22 bases lay between the germline ends. The germline V gene encodes CDR1 SQVTM and CDR2 ANQGSEA. The CDR3 region has the DNA TGCAGCGTCCCTAGTATAGGACAACCTGAAGAGCAGTACTTC. This encodes CSVPSIGQPEEQYF.

The chain combines TRBV4-1 with TRBJ1-4; 8 bases map to TRBD1. The CDR3 sequence is 17 residues long. CDR1 is MGHRA, CDR2 YSYEKL, per germline. Trimming at V came to 3 bases and at J to 5 bases, leaving 11 bases not matched to a gene. CDR3 region: CASSQPLLTGENEKLFF. In DNA, the CDR3 is TGCGCCAGCAGCCAGCCCCTGCTGACAGGGGAAAATGAAAAACTGTTTTTT.

This clonotype was counted only a few times. This chain uses TRBV6-1 with TRBJ2-1; the D gene is possibly TRBD1 (6 bases). The germline CDR1 and CDR2 sequences are MNHNS and SASEGT. This CDR3 is built from 12 residues. The germline V and J ends were trimmed by 8 bases and 9 bases, with 14 bases remaining between them. The DNA for the CDR3 is TGTGCCAGCCTTATGGGGGCCGGTGAGCAGTTCTTC. Its translation is CASLMGAGEQFF.

The V gene is TRBV19, the J gene TRBJ2-6; TRBD1 might be the D (6 bases). Germline V gene data show CDR1 as LNHDA and CDR2 as SQIVND (reference sequence). CDR3 length: 16 amino acids. The germline V and J ends were trimmed by 5 bases and 2 bases, with 13 bases remaining between them. The CDR3 spells CASSGLPGAGANVLTF. CDR3 bases: TGTGCCAGTAGTGGGCTCCCAGGGGCTGGGGCCAACGTCCTGACTTTC.

The CDR3 DNA sequence: TGTGCCAGCAGTTTGAACGGACTCTCCTACGAGCAGTACTTC. This encodes CASSLNGLSYEQYF. This rearrangement joins TRBV12-3 or TRBV12-4 to TRBJ2-7, with D possibly matching TRBD2 (5 bases). CDR3 length: 14 residues. The V end lost 3 bases, the J end lost 0 bases, and 9 bases lay between the germline ends.

This clonotype has more than one count but fewer than ten. This chain connects TRBV27 to TRBJ2-7; 11 bases line up with TRBD1. CDR1 and CDR2 (germline): MNHEY, SMNVEV (reference sequence). V lost 5 bases to trimming and J lost 3 bases; unmatched junction nucleotides: 6. The CDR3 length is 15 residues. The CDR3 loop reads CASSLGTGGNYEQYF. The CDR3 DNA reads TGTGCCAGCAGTCTCGGGACAGGGGGTAACTACGAGCAGTACTTC.

The chain has TRBV6-2 or TRBV6-3 and TRBJ1-1; the D is unclear. The CDR3 covers 12 residues. Germline V lookup: CDR1 MNHEY, CDR2 SVGEGT. The germline V and J ends were trimmed by 2 bases and 6 bases, with 7 bases remaining between them. The CDR3 DNA sequence: TGTGCCAGCAGTTACCCAGACCCTGAAGCTTTCTTT. Amino acid sequence: CASSYPDPEAFF.

The chain employs TRBV7-6 and TRBJ2-7, with D hard to call. Trimming stripped 1 base from V and 1 base from J, with 14 bases between. The length of the CDR3 is 16 residues. The V gene's germline CDR1 is SGHVS and CDR2 FNYEAQ. Here the CDR3 DNA reads TGTGCCAGCAGCTTAGAAATGAAGAGTGGTTCCTACGAGCAGTACTTC. Its translation: CASSLEMKSGSYEQYF.